A selection of T cell receptor beta chains follows, all from one sample in a study of OX40 agonist ivuxolimab in advanced cancers. The protocol was immunoSEQ multiplex PCR, while the TCRdb copy is restricted to in-frame clones and leaves out a portion. The table has tens of thousands of clones, 80% to 85% seen once. The sample here was CD4+ or CD8+ T cells sorted from blood, taken in a trial of the OX40 agonist ivuxolimab. Receptors were obtained from an adult with an advanced solid tumor such as melanoma, head and neck, liver or kidney cancer. Each CDR3 is given without its conserved first and last residue.

j_call v_call cdr3_aa
TRBJ2-1 TRBV11-2 ASSLVWSSPGDEQF
TRBJ1-4 TRBV30 AWSADRVGEKLF
- TRBV5-1 ASSLGTQTVNEQY
TRBJ2-5 TRBV11-2 ASSPNRVQETQY
- TRBV2 ASRPFSYEQY
TRBJ1-5 TRBV18 ASSTYSNQPQH
TRBJ1-1 TRBV9 ASSVGPNTEAF
TRBJ1-5 TRBV27 ASSLMRNQPQH
TRBJ2-3 TRBV10-3 AISESGSRADTQY
TRBJ2-3 TRBV4-2 ASSQDWRGPRTDTQY
TRBJ1-5 TRBV6-1 ASSEDEAGPNQPQH
TRBJ1-2 TRBV6-5 ASSYSHSLGYT
TRBJ1-4 TRBV6-9 ASSLVGRWAKLF
TRBJ2-1 TRBV7-3 ASSWTSGSYNEQF
TRBJ1-3 TRBV7-9 ASSLGQGFGGNTIY
TRBJ2-5 TRBV2 ASSRDQRETQY
TRBJ2-1 TRBV5-4 ASSETGTGVNEQF
TRBJ2-3 TRBV2 ASTRGEVTDTQY
TRBJ2-5 TRBV7-8 ASSLTSDRGETQY
TRBJ2-2 TRBV25-1 ASVSGTGPTGELF
TRBJ2-7 TRBV7-2 ASSSRWDEQY
TRBJ1-3 TRBV28 ASGRQASGGNTIY
TRBJ1-5 TRBV9 ASSVGVNQPQH
TRBJ2-1 TRBV5-4 ASSDPRDRGDEQF
TRBJ1-6 TRBV18 ASSPLGTRNSPLH
TRBJ2-6 TRBV6-4 RGNSGANVLT
TRBJ2-7 TRBV2 ASTSSWAEQY
TRBJ2-6 TRBV30 ALHRTKASSGANVLT
TRBJ1-6 TRBV2 ASSEQGSVANSPLH
TRBJ2-1 TRBV2 ASTLTSSYNEQF
TRBJ2-3 TRBV27 ASSLLRITDTQY
TRBJ1-2 TRBV20-1 SAKQGNGYT
- TRBV5-8 ASSLVSAGGYEQY
TRBJ1-1 TRBV2 ACRLGTNTEAF
TRBJ1-4 TRBV4-3 ASSSIVRGRDEKLF
TRBJ2-7 TRBV2 ASSRLAGAEQY
TRBJ2-6 TRBV5-8 ASSPPLLSANVLT
TRBJ1-1 TRBV6-4 ASSKTENTEAF
TRBJ2-6 TRBV18 ASSPPGAPGANVLT
TRBJ1-1 TRBV5-4 ASSPLTGSRDTEAF
TRBJ1-3 TRBV30 AWTGAGGNTIY
TRBJ1-6 TRBV9 ASRTDSSYNSPLH
TRBJ2-3 TRBV19 ASSMPPDSYSTDTQY
TRBJ2-3 TRBV6-1 ARGLAGGTDTQY
TRBJ2-2 TRBV4-2 ASSQGLKHKIRGQNTGELF
TRBJ1-2 TRBV5-5 ASSGPGRSNYGYT
TRBJ2-6 TRBV2 ASSGGAGANVLT
TRBJ1-3 TRBV6-5 ASSYSMGGNTIY
TRBJ2-5 TRBV28 ASSLLQGGQETQY
TRBJ2-7 TRBV28 ASSLAARTYEQY
TRBJ1-1 TRBV28 ASSLGVTGGKAF
TRBJ1-1 TRBV6-4 ASLNTEAF
TRBJ1-4 TRBV5-4 ASSPSAATNEKLF
TRBJ2-7 TRBV4-2 ASSQASGRFSYEQY
TRBJ1-1 TRBV6-1 ASSVRGRDRGEDTEAF